Listed here are 28 T cell receptor beta chains from one sample, sequenced in a study of T cells in Graves' hyperthyroidism and ophthalmopathy. TCR beta CDR3 sequences were amplified from RNA transcripts. Primed by the HTBI set, a first-round RT-PCR was run on the TCR CDR3. One entry per CDR3 protein results from TCRdb running MiXCR on the multiplex PCR reads. The sample records over 500,000 distinct CDR3 sequences, 15% to 20% being singletons. Source material: blood. The receptors come from a woman in her thirties with Graves' ophthalmopathy.

This clonotype has more than one count but fewer than ten. The genes are TRBV19 and TRBJ2-7; maybe TRBD2 (6 bases). The V gene's germline CDR1 is LNHDA and CDR2 SQIVND (reference sequence). The CDR3 extends over 14 amino acids. The V end lost 7 bases, the J end lost 4 bases, and 17 bases lay between the germline ends. The CDR3 coding sequence is TGTGCCAGTACCGGGGACGGTGGAGGGTACGAGCAGTACTTC. It yields the protein CASTGDGGGYEQYF.

The chain carries TRBV7-6 and TRBJ1-2, with 10 bases lining up with TRBD1. V was pared by 7 bases and J by 4 bases, with 3 bases of the junction left unmatched. Germline V lookup: CDR1 SGHVS, CDR2 FNYEAQ. The CDR3 length is 13 residues. CDR3 nucleotide sequence: TGTGCCAGCAACGACAGGGGGCGCTATGGCTACACCTTC. This encodes CASNDRGRYGYTF.

Points on this clonotype: A single base separates this from a much larger clone, so it may be a read error. The chain employs TRBV30 and TRBJ1-4; D is unclear. The CDR3 loop spans 13 amino acids. Per germline, CDR1 GTSNPN and CDR2 SVGIG (reference sequence). CDR3 DNA: TGTGCCTGGAGCAGGTCGGGGAATGGAAAACTGTTTTTT. Translating gives CAWSRSGNGKLFF.

In this sample, this clonotype turned up a few times. This chain joins TRBV19 and TRBJ1-2; D remains unclear. The CDR3 is made up of 14 amino acids. With 1 base removed from V and 7 bases from J, the gap between germline ends came to 13 bases. The V gene's germline CDR1 is LNHDA and CDR2 SQIVND (reference sequence). The CDR3 reads CASSIGYRMIGYTF. The CDR3 nucleotides are TGTGCCAGTAGTATAGGATACAGAATGATTGGCTACACCTTC.

The rearrangement uses TRBV7-2 and TRBJ2-2; no firm D call. This CDR3 is built from 14 residues. V lost 0 bases, J lost 4 bases, and 6 bases lay in between. Germline CDR1 reads SGHTA; CDR2 reads FQGNSA. Here the CDR3 DNA reads TGTGCCAGCAGCTTAGCCTGGAGCACCGGGGAGCTGTTTTTT. This sequence encodes CASSLAWSTGELFF.

The chain links TRBV2 to TRBJ1-2; TRBD1 matches 11 bases. V was clipped by 5 bases and J by 6 bases; unmatched bases: 5. The CDR3 runs 14 residues. CDR1 and CDR2 (germline): SNHLY, FYNNEI. CDR3 sequence reads: CASSRGQGAHGYTF. Here the CDR3 DNA reads TGTGCCAGCAGTCGCGGACAGGGGGCCCATGGCTACACCTTC.

This clonotype was detected only a few times. The genes are TRBV6-2 or TRBV6-3 and TRBJ2-1; 10 bases map to TRBD2. After removal of 6 bases from V and 5 bases from J, the junction contained 10 bases not matched to a gene. This CDR3 region has 16 residues. CDR1 and CDR2 (germline): MNHEY, SVGEGT. The CDR3, as DNA: TGTGCCAGCAGCTATCATAGCGGGAGGTTCGACAATGAGCAGTTCTTC. Translating it yields CASSYHSGRFDNEQFF.

This clonotype was counted at least ten times. The genes are TRBV28 and TRBJ2-1; TRBD2 matches 8 bases. This CDR3 has 18 amino acids. CDR1 and CDR2 (germline): MDHEN, SYDVKM. Trimming took 5 bases from V and 0 from J; bases not matched to a gene: 12. This chain's CDR3 is CASSPRPWREVSYNEQFF. As DNA, the CDR3 is TGTGCCAGCAGTCCACGACCCTGGCGGGAGGTCTCCTACAATGAGCAGTTCTTC.

This clonotype occurred many times. V and J are TRBV12-3 or TRBV12-4 and TRBJ1-1; no reliable D call. The V end lost 6 bases, the J end lost 5 bases, and 7 bases lay between the germline ends. The CDR3 consists of 11 residues. The chain's CDR3 is CASSPVTEAFF. CDR3 in DNA: TGTGCCAGCAGCCCCGTAACTGAAGCTTTCTTT.

This clonotype was found a few times. The chain has TRBV7-9 and TRBJ2-1; D is uncertain. Trimming left V 0 bases short and J 7 bases short, with 7 bases between. The CDR3 consists of 13 residues. Per germline, CDR1 SEHNR and CDR2 FQNEAQ (reference sequence). The CDR3 DNA sequence: TGTGCCAGCAGCTTAGCGGTGGGAAATGAGCAGTTCTTC. This translates into CASSLAVGNEQFF.

In its sample, this clonotype was seen a few times. The chain is built from TRBV28 and TRBJ1-5; D uncertain. CDR3 length: 15 residues. V was trimmed by 2 bases and J by 7 bases, leaving 15 bases between them. Germline V gene data show CDR1 as MDHEN and CDR2 as SYDVKM. CDR3 sequence: CASSLRDGLRQPQHF. CDR3 bases: TGTGCCAGCAGTTTACGTGACGGTTTACGACAGCCCCAGCATTTT.

This clonotype was seen many times. The rearrangement joins TRBV20-1 to TRBJ2-7; D is unclear. V was shortened by 0 bases and J by 3 bases, with 12 bases between the two germline ends. In germline, CDR1 is DFQATT, CDR2 SNEGSKA (reference sequence). This CDR3 has 14 residues. The CDR3 loop is CSARDRVWDYEQYF. Here the CDR3 DNA reads TGCAGTGCTAGAGACCGGGTCTGGGACTACGAGCAGTACTTC.

Many counts were recorded for this clonotype. The J gene is TRBJ2-3, the V gene TRBV24-1, with 7 positions matching TRBD2. Germline V gene lookup returns CDR1 KGHDR and CDR2 SFDVKD. This CDR3 has 16 amino acids. J lost 6 bases, V lost 9 bases, and 17 bases had no gene match. The CDR3, as DNA: TGTGCCACCTCCCCCGGCCAGGGCGGGAGTATGGATACGCAGTATTTT. Its protein is CATSPGQGGSMDTQYF.

In its sample, this clonotype was seen many times. The rearrangement uses TRBV7-9 and TRBJ2-7; 10 positions match TRBD2. The CDR3 consists of 15 residues. CDR1 SEHNR and CDR2 FQNEAQ come from the germline V gene (reference sequence). V lost 6 bases to trimming and J lost 5 bases; unmatched junction nucleotides: 10. The CDR3 protein is CASRRTSGLKDEQYF. The CDR3 nucleotides read TGTGCCAGCAGGAGGACTAGCGGCCTGAAGGACGAGCAGTACTTC.

This clonotype was counted at least ten times. The chain is built from TRBV28 and TRBJ2-7; D perhaps matches TRBD1 (5 bases). V lost 5 bases and J 3 bases, leaving 14 bases between the germline ends. Germline assignment: CDR1 MDHEN and CDR2 SYDVKM. The CDR3 sequence is 14 residues long. The chain's CDR3 is CASSLTATGYEQYF. In nucleotides, the CDR3 is TGTGCCAGCAGTCTGACAGCTACGGGCTACGAGCAGTACTTC.

This clonotype has more than one count but fewer than ten. The chain employs TRBV3-1 and TRBJ2-3; the D call may be TRBD1 or TRBD2 (5 bases each). Trimming left V 1 base short and J 5 bases short, with 7 bases between. This CDR3 has 13 amino acids. CDR1 is LGHDT and CDR2 is YNNKEL in the germline V gene (reference sequence). CDR3 nucleotide sequence: TGTGCCAGCAGCCAAGGGGACGGAGATACGCAGTATTTT. It codes for CASSQGDGDTQYF.

This clonotype showed up just a few times. This rearrangement joins TRBV10-3 to TRBJ2-5; D is possibly TRBD1 or TRBD2 (5 bases each). V lost 7 bases and J 2 bases, leaving 11 bases between the germline ends. Germline CDR1 reads ENHRY; CDR2 reads SYGVKD. This CDR3 comprises 13 residues. The CDR3 loop is CAIMPGLQETQYF. The CDR3 DNA reads TGTGCCATCATGCCGGGGCTGCAAGAGACCCAGTACTTC.

This clonotype was recorded many times. The chain uses TRBV10-3 and TRBJ2-7; 9 nucleotides align to TRBD2. This CDR3 has 18 amino acids. Trimming cost V 6 bases and J 0 bases; bases outside gene matches: 15. Germline CDR1 and CDR2: ENHRY and SYGVKD. This CDR3 is CAIRIAVAGGPSSYEQYF. CDR3 DNA sequence: TGTGCCATCAGGATTGCCGTTGCGGGAGGGCCTTCCTCCTACGAGCAGTACTTC.

In nucleotides, the CDR3 is TGTGCCACCAGTGATTTAGAAAGGGGTTTCAATGAGCAGTTCTTC. It is translated as CATSDLERGFNEQFF. The genes are TRBV24-1 and TRBJ2-1; TRBD1 might be the D (5 bases). V was pared by 1 base and J by 6 bases, with 12 bases between. Looked up from germline, CDR1 is KGHDR and CDR2 is SFDVKD. The CDR3 has 15 amino acids.

The table lists this clonotype with a few counts. The rearrangement links TRBV20-1 to TRBJ2-7, with 13 bases fitting TRBD2. V dropped 6 bases and J dropped 4; count of bases not matched to a gene: 6. Germline loops: CDR1 DFQATT, CDR2 SNEGSKA (reference sequence). The CDR3 consists of 14 residues. This CDR3 is CSARGLAGYYEQYF. The CDR3 nucleotides read TGCAGTGCGCGGGGACTAGCGGGATATTACGAGCAGTACTTC.

This clonotype has a handful of counts. The V and J genes are TRBV6-2 or TRBV6-3 and TRBJ2-1, with a tentative D call TRBD1 (6 bases). The CDR3 is made up of 13 amino acids. CDR1 is MNHEY and CDR2 is SVGEGT in the germline V gene. V lost 6 bases and J 6 bases, leaving 12 bases between the germline ends. The chain's CDR3 is CASRHRESNEQFF. The CDR3 region has the DNA TGTGCCAGCAGGCACAGGGAAAGCAATGAGCAGTTCTTC.

This clonotype was seen a handful of times. The CDR3 region is CASRLARGNTGELFF. The CDR3 DNA is TGTGCCAGCAGGCTAGCGAGGGGGAACACCGGGGAGCTGTTTTTT. V and J are TRBV5-8 and TRBJ2-2; weak D call: TRBD2 (6 bases). This CDR3 has 15 residues. Trimming removed 5 bases from V and 1 base from J, with 12 bases in between. The germline V gene encodes CDR1 SGHTS and CDR2 YDEGEE.

As regards this clonotype: Compared with germline, one end of the junction differs, possibly owing to a read error. V and J are TRBV7-9 and TRBJ2-1, with 7 nucleotides matching TRBD1. Germline V lookup: CDR1 SEHNR, CDR2 FQNEAQ (reference sequence). CDR3 length equals 15 residues. CDR3 in amino acids: CAGSFRDRVYNEQFF. CDR3 bases: TGTGCCGGCAGCTTCCGGGACAGAGTTTACAATGAGCAGTTCTTC.

Worth noting for this clonotype: A much larger clone sits a single nucleotide away, making a read error possible. The chain has TRBV3-1 and TRBJ1-6, with D tentatively TRBD1 (5 bases). Trimming shortened V by 5 bases and J by 1 base, and 12 bases separated the two germline ends. The CDR3 is 16 residues long. Germline V gene data show CDR1 as LGHDT and CDR2 as YNNKEL (reference sequence). The CDR3 sequence: CASSSAEGSYNSPLHF. DNA for the CDR3: TGTGCCAGCAGCAGTGCCGAGGGGTCCTATAATTCACCCCTCCACTTT.

The rearrangement joins TRBV19 to TRBJ1-1, with TRBD1 as a possible D gene (5 bases). Trimming left V 3 bases short and J 4 bases short, with 9 bases between. The V gene's germline CDR1 is LNHDA and CDR2 SQIVND (reference sequence). The CDR3 is 13 amino acids. The CDR3 loop is CASSIRGGTEAFF. CDR3 sequence (DNA): TGTGCCAGTAGTATTAGGGGAGGCACTGAAGCTTTCTTT.

In its sample, this clonotype was seen many times. The chain employs TRBV7-9 and TRBJ2-1; TRBD1 aligns across 8 bases. The V segment lost 4 bases and the J segment 8 bases; nucleotides outside the gene matches: 7. The CDR3 is 14 amino acids. In germline, CDR1 is SEHNR, CDR2 FQNEAQ (reference sequence). In DNA form, the CDR3 reads TGTGCCAGCAGCTCGGACAGGGTGGACTATGAGCAGTTCTTC. Translating gives CASSSDRVDYEQFF.

This clonotype appeared many times. The chain carries TRBV20-1 and TRBJ2-1, with D possibly being TRBD2 (6 bases). The length of the CDR3 is 12 residues. Trimming took 3 bases from V and 7 from J, leaving 10 bases between them. Germline V gene lookup returns CDR1 DFQATT and CDR2 SNEGSKA (reference sequence). The CDR3 DNA reads TGCAGTGCTAGTCGGGGGTGGAATGAGCAGTTCTTC. The encoded protein is CSASRGWNEQFF.

This clonotype was seen ten or more times. The chain is built from TRBV12-3 or TRBV12-4 and TRBJ1-5; D unresolved. This CDR3 is built from 14 residues. Trimming took 3 bases from V and 11 from J, leaving 17 bases between them. Here the CDR3 reads CASSFGLTSRSQHF. The CDR3 DNA reads TGTGCCAGCAGTTTCGGACTTACCTCAAGATCCCAGCATTTT.